By its share, the clone carrying this T cell receptor (gamma chain) is large. The CDR3 totals 12 residues. Germline CDR1 reads GITISATS; CDR2 reads ISYDGTV (reference sequence). V was clipped by 7 bases and J by 12 bases; unmatched bases: 15. This sample is drawn from a study of gamma-delta chains in newborns, infants, children. Turning to the study itself: Innate gammadelta T cells reportedly expand polyclonally right after birth, driven by microbial exposure, per the title.

TCRdb made new clone calls on the reads using CATT. The sample has under 3,000 gamma-chain clones, over 25% seen once. The TCR originated in a child who was a newborn, infant or young child, either healthy, febrile or measles-vaccinated (not recorded which). Sequenced material: blood. The rearrangement uses TRGV9 and TRGJ1 or TRGJ2. CDR3 sequence: CALCRPLPLKLF. Here the CDR3 DNA reads TGTGCCTTGTGTCGCCCACTGCCCTTGAAACTCTTT.